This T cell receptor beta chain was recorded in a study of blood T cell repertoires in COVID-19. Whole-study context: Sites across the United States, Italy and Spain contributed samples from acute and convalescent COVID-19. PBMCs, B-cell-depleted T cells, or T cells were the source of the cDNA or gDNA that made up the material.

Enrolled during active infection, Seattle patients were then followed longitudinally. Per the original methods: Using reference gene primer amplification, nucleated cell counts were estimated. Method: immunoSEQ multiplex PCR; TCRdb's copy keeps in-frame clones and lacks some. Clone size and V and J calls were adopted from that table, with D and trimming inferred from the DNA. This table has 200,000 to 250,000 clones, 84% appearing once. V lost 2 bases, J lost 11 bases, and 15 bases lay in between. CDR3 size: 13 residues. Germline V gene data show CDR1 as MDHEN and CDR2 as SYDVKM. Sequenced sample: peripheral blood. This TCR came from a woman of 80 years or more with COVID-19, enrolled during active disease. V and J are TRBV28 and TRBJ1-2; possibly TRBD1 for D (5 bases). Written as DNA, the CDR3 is TGTGCCAGCAGTTTAGGCCCCCAGCGGGGGTACACCTTC. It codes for CASSLGPQRGYTF.